What follows are 14 T cell receptor beta chains derived from one specimen sequenced in a study of cytomegalovirus exposure and HLA in healthy donors. The PCR was carried out with 60 Vbeta primers and 13 Jbeta primers. The repertoire was sequenced with immunoSEQ multiplex PCR; TCRdb's copy has only in-frame clones and lacks some. The table lists 90,000 or so clones, approximately 79% of them singletons. Source material: PBMCs. Receptors originate from a female donor in good health and CMV-seronegative.

This clone was picked up one time. The gene calls are TRBV6-5 and TRBJ1-2, with D perhaps TRBD1 (6 bases). Germline V lookup: CDR1 MNHEY, CDR2 SVGAGI. The ends were cut back, 11 bases at V and 4 bases at J, with 11 bases in the middle. The CDR3 is 11 residues long. In DNA, the CDR3 is TGTGCCGCACAGGGAGTCTATGGCTACACCTTC. Protein sequence: CAAQGVYGYTF.

Notes on this clone: A read error may produce the germline difference seen at one junction end. The chain links TRBV28 to TRBJ2-7; 7 positions agree with TRBD1. This CDR3 region has 13 residues. Germline CDR1 MDHEN, CDR2 SYDVKM. In DNA form, the CDR3 reads TGTGCCAGCAGTTTTTTAAAGGGGGCAGGCCTTTTCTTC. It yields the protein CASSFLKGAGLFF.

The chain recombines TRBV10-3 with TRBJ2-1; 10 bases are shared with TRBD2. Germline lookup yields CDR1 ENHRY and CDR2 SYGVKD. With 8 bases clipped from V and 6 bases from J, the junction kept 10 bases outside the gene matches. CDR3 length equals 15 residues. CDR3 amino acids: CAIRKELAGSNEQFF. For the CDR3, the DNA is TGTGCCATCCGCAAGGAACTAGCGGGAAGCAATGAGCAGTTCTTC.

As concerns this clone: One junction end does not reproduce the germline sequence, and a read error may be involved. The V call is TRBV6-6, the J call TRBJ2-1; D is perhaps TRBD2 (6 bases). The CDR3 length is 12 residues. CDR1 and CDR2 from the germline V gene are MNHNY and SVGAGI (reference sequence). The CDR3 DNA reads as TGTGCCAGCAGTTACTCTGGGACTGGCAAGGTCTTC. Translating gives CASSYSGTGKVF.

This chain uses TRBV6-5 with TRBJ1-1, with D unresolved. The V gene's germline CDR1 is MNHEY and CDR2 SVGAGI. This CDR3 is built from 13 residues. Deletions cut 4 bases from V and 8 bases from J, with 14 bases between. Written as DNA, the CDR3 is TGTGCCAGCAGTTCCCCTTTCCCGTCCGAAGCTTTCTTT. Translation: CASSSPFPSEAFF.

The chain is built from TRBV5-1 and TRBJ2-5, with 11 bases matching TRBD2. With V trimmed by 3 bases and J by 2 bases, 3 bases remained unmatched. The germline V gene encodes CDR1 SGHRS and CDR2 YFSETQ. The CDR3 extends over 15 amino acids. This chain's CDR3 is CASSSRLAGQETQYF. In nucleotides, the CDR3 is TGCGCCAGCAGCTCCCGACTAGCGGGACAAGAGACCCAGTACTTC.

This clone was recorded once. V usage is TRBV29-1 and J usage is TRBJ2-1; D not resolved. The CDR3 is made up of 12 amino acids. Germline assignment: CDR1 SQVTM and CDR2 ANQGSEA. Trimming removed 4 bases from V and 3 bases from J, with 7 bases in between. CDR3 protein: CSVGASYNEQFF. The CDR3 DNA reads as TGCAGCGTTGGGGCCAGCTACAATGAGCAGTTCTTC.

The chain employs TRBV7-9 and TRBJ1-4; D possibly corresponds to TRBD1 (6 bases). The CDR3 length is 16 residues. Trimming removed 6 bases from V and 2 bases from J, with 16 bases in between. The germline V gene has CDR1 SEHNR and CDR2 FQNEAQ (reference sequence). CDR3 nucleotide sequence: TGTGCCAGCAGGAAAGACGGTGGGGGCACTAATGAAAAACTGTTTTTT. Protein sequence: CASRKDGGGTNEKLFF.

The rearrangement joins TRBV4-2 to TRBJ1-4; D uncertain. This CDR3 has 16 amino acids. Germline CDR1 and CDR2: LGHNA and YNFKEQ. V gave up 0 bases and J gave up 3 bases, with 11 bases separating them. The DNA of the CDR3 is TGTGCCAGCAGCCAAGAGGTCGGGGTAGCTAATGAAAAACTGTTTTTT. It specifies CASSQEVGVANEKLFF.

The chain combines TRBV18 with TRBJ1-2; D unresolved. The CDR3 is 15 amino acids. The germline gives CDR1 KGHSH, CDR2 LQKENI. V lost 3 bases, J lost 2 bases, and 13 bases lay in between. The CDR3 loop reads CASSPSREPNYGYTF. The CDR3 DNA is TGTGCCAGCTCACCTTCCCGGGAGCCAAACTATGGCTACACCTTC.

In DNA, the CDR3 is TGTGCCAGCAGCGAAATGACAGGGGCGGGTGAAAAACTGTTTTTT. Its translation: CASSEMTGAGEKLFF. The V gene is TRBV7-2, the J gene TRBJ1-4; 8 positions match TRBD1. Trimming took 5 bases from V and 7 from J; bases not matched to a gene: 9. This CDR3 is 15 amino acids long. CDR1 and CDR2 from the germline V gene are SGHTA and FQGNSA.

This chain uses TRBV2 with TRBJ1-5; D may be TRBD1 (6 bases). Trimming left V 6 bases short and J 7 bases short, with 16 bases between. The CDR3 consists of 14 residues. The germline CDR1 and CDR2 sequences are SNHLY and FYNNEI. This CDR3 is CASSSSGVGQPQHF. CDR3 in DNA: TGTGCCAGCAGCAGCTCAGGGGTTGGGCAGCCCCAGCATTTT.

There are a few counts of this clone. The rearrangement links TRBV25-1 to TRBJ1-1; a weak D match, TRBD1 (6 bases). CDR3 length equals 13 residues. CDR1 is MGHDK, CDR2 SYGVNS, per germline. The V gene lost 6 bases and the J gene lost 3 bases, with 11 bases spanning the gap. The CDR3 protein is CASRAGADTEAFF. CDR3 nucleotide sequence: TGTGCCAGCAGAGCAGGGGCGGACACTGAAGCTTTCTTT.

The rearrangement links TRBV5-1 to TRBJ2-7, with TRBD2 identical over 7 bases. Germline values: CDR1 SGHRS, CDR2 YFSETQ. V shed 6 bases and J 4 bases; nucleotides not matched to a gene: 7. This CDR3 is 13 amino acids long. The CDR3 DNA reads TGCGCCAGCACCCCGGCGGGAGCATACGAGCAGTACTTC. This gives the protein CASTPAGAYEQYF.